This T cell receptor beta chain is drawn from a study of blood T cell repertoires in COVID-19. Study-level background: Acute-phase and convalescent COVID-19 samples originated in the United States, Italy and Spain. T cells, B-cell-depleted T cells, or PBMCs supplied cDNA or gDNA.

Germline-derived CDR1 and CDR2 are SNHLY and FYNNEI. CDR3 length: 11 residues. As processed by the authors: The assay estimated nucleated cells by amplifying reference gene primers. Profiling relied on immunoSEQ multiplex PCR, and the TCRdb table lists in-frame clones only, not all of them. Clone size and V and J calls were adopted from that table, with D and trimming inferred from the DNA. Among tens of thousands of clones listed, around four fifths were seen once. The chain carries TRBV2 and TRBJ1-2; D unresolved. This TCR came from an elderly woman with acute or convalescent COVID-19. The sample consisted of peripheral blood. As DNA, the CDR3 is TGTGCTATAAGAACATTCTATGGCTACACCTTC. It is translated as CAIRTFYGYTF.